Included here is one TCR beta chain sequence, with context. No antigen is known for it. The data were obtained in a study of graft-versus-host responses after intestinal transplantation. Overall study context: As for transplant type, recipients had multivisceral, liver-intestinal, or isolated intestinal grafts.

Germline CDR1 SGDLS, CDR2 YYNGEE. CDR3 length: 19 amino acids. The germline V and J ends were trimmed by 1 base and 0 bases, with 19 bases remaining between them. The assay was immunoSEQ multiplex PCR, and TCRdb's table has in-frame clones only and misses some. The repertoire includes 30,000 to 40,000 clones, over 90% of them detected once, and about 19% sits in the top ten. Study outcomes and limitations: GvH clonotypes were identified within recipient marrow, with a subset emerging first in ileum or blood. Within the allografts of patients who had graft-donor T cell macrochimerism, graft-versus-host to host-versus-graft clonal ratios were high. Circulating GvH clones peaking coincided with falling HvG clones soon after transplant.

The sample consisted of unstimulated CD8+ T cells sorted from spleen or lymph node cells, taken before transplant. The sequence was obtained from a human donor who was the organ donor for an intestinal transplant. The gene calls are TRBV9 and TRBJ1-4, with D maybe TRBD1 (6 bases). CDR3 nucleotide sequence: TGTGCCAGCAGCGTACGTCCGGGGACAAGCTTTGCAACTAATGAAAAACTGTTTTTT. It yields the protein CASSVRPGTSFATNEKLFF. Combining the CDR3 with reference TRBV9 and TRBJ1-4 gives the whole variable domain DSGVTQTPKHLITATGQRVTLRCSPRSGDLSVYWYQQSLDQGLQFLIQYYNGEERAKGNILERFSAQQFPDLHSELNLSSLELGDSALYFCASSVRPGTSFATNEKLFFGSGTQLSVL.